This section outlines one TCR beta chain sequence together with its context. As yet, its antigen is unknown. The genes are named according to mouse. The sequence runs out 1 residue before the end of the CDR3; the remainder is reconstructed from the germline J gene. Described time point: mouse harvest day 14 after allogeneic transplant. Each mouse received 10^7 T-cell-depleted marrow cells plus 10^6 splenic CD5+ T cells by tail vein. B6 (H2b) cells into BALB/c (H2d) mice; tissues taken at day 7 or 14. These data originate in a study of tissue T cells after allogeneic stem cell transplantation. Study-level results: Anatomically similar tissues had similar TCR repertoires within each patient. Which tissue TCRs were alloreactive or antigen-specific was not determined. Some clones might be persisting host cells. Limitations included a small, clinically heterogeneous cohort and limited sampling depth.

Looked up from germline, CDR1 is KGHTA and CDR2 is FQNQQP. This CDR3 has 13 amino acids. Produced via immunoSEQ multiplex PCR; TCRdb's table is partial and in-frame only. The sample shows around 8,000 clones, roughly 32% of them seen only once. The V call is TRBV23, the J call TRBJ1-1; the table calls TRBD1, which could not be checked here. Source material: skin. The clonotype comes from a female BALB/c mouse given C57BL/6 T cells with graft-versus-host disease after an allogeneic hematopoietic cell transplant. The CDR3 loop reads CSSSPRGGTEVFF. The sequenced CDR3 bases are TGCTCCAGCAGTCCAAGGGGAGGGACAGAAGTCTTC.